The 14 T cell receptor beta chains listed next were all sequenced from one sample in a study of cytomegalovirus exposure and HLA in healthy donors. This PCR relied on a set of 60 Vbeta primers and 13 Jbeta primers. Produced via immunoSEQ multiplex PCR; TCRdb's table is partial and in-frame only. There are 150,000 to 200,000 clones in the sample; around 79% occur only once, and over 13% lies in the top ten. Material: PBMCs. The source of these receptors is a man between 45 and 60 years old in good health and CMV-seropositive.

This chain joins TRBV9 and TRBJ2-5, with 8 bases lining up with TRBD2. Germline assignment: CDR1 SGDLS and CDR2 YYNGEE. The CDR3 has 16 amino acids. V dropped 4 bases and J dropped 0; count of bases not matched to a gene: 8. The CDR3: CASSRSVAGHQETQYF. The CDR3 DNA sequence: TGTGCCAGCAGCAGGTCGGTAGCGGGGCACCAAGAGACCCAGTACTTC.

This chain uses TRBV6-5 with TRBJ1-5; D is perhaps TRBD1 (6 bases). This CDR3 is 14 amino acids long. Trimming left V 6 bases short and J 5 bases short, with 14 bases between. Per the germline V gene, CDR1 is MNHEY and CDR2 is SVGAGI. CDR3 coding DNA: TGTGCCAGCAGCTGGGCAGGGGTGGATCAGCCCCAGCATTTT. Amino acid sequence: CASSWAGVDQPQHF.

This clone was observed a few times. The J gene is TRBJ2-2, the V gene TRBV6-5; TRBD2 aligns across 9 bases. V lost 6 bases, J lost 5 bases, and 7 bases stayed unmatched. The V gene's germline CDR1 is MNHEY and CDR2 SVGAGI. This CDR3 contains 15 residues. The CDR3 loop reads CASRAGGAQTGELFF. CDR3 coding DNA: TGTGCCAGCAGGGCGGGGGGGGCGCAAACCGGGGAGCTGTTTTTT.

This clone was counted a single time. The chain couples TRBV11-2 to TRBJ2-7, with TRBD2 identical over 9 bases. CDR1 is SGHAT, CDR2 FQNNGV, per germline. V was pared by 8 bases and J by 6 bases, with 8 bases of the junction left unmatched. The CDR3 length is 13 residues. The CDR3 DNA reads TGTGCCAGCTCTAGAGTAGCGGGGGTCGAGCAGTACTTC. Amino acid sequence: CASSRVAGVEQYF. The variable domain in full, completed from reference TRBV11-2 and TRBJ2-7, reads EAGVAQSPRYKIIEKRQSVAFWCNPISGHATLYWYQQILGQGPKLLIQFQNNGVVDDSQLPKDRFSAERLKGVDSTLKIQPAKLEDSAVYLCASSRVAGVEQYFGPGTRLTVT.

V is TRBV2 and J is TRBJ2-2; D is perhaps TRBD1 (5 bases). This CDR3 region has 13 residues. With 7 bases removed from V and 1 base from J, the gap between germline ends came to 7 bases. CDR1 and CDR2 from the germline V gene are SNHLY and FYNNEI. CDR3: CASIRENTGELFF. CDR3 nucleotides: TGTGCCAGCATCAGGGAGAACACCGGGGAGCTGTTTTTT. The whole variable domain, remainder taken from reference TRBV2 and TRBJ2-2, is EPEVTQTPSHQVTQMGQEVILRCVPISNHLYFYWYRQILGQKVEFLVSFYNNEISEKSEIFDDQFSVERPDGSNFTLKIRSTKLEDSAMYFCASIRENTGELFFGEGSRLTVL.

The gene calls are TRBV6-1 and TRBJ1-4; D uncertain. Germline V gene lookup returns CDR1 MNHNS and CDR2 SASEGT. V was clipped by 7 bases and J by 8 bases, with 11 bases between them. The CDR3 is 12 amino acids. The CDR3 region has the DNA TGTGCCAGCACCTCGAGTTACGAAAAACTGTTTTTT. Translating it yields CASTSSYEKLFF.

The J gene is TRBJ1-2, the V gene TRBV27; 9 bases match TRBD1. Trimming removed 5 bases from V and 4 bases from J; junction bases left unmatched: 11. The CDR3 sequence is 16 residues long. CDR1 and CDR2 (germline): MNHEY, SMNVEV (reference sequence). CDR3 loop: CASSPGQGLFLYGYTF. For the CDR3, the DNA is TGTGCCAGCAGTCCAGGACAGGGGCTCTTCCTCTATGGCTACACCTTC.

The V gene is TRBV6-1, the J gene TRBJ2-7, with a tentative D call TRBD2 (5 bases). V lost 5 bases, J lost 6 bases, and 17 bases lay in between. CDR1 and CDR2 from the germline V gene are MNHNS and SASEGT. The CDR3 is 14 amino acids. The CDR3 protein is CASSPSDGVGEQYV. The DNA for the CDR3 is TGTGCCAGCAGTCCCTCAGACGGGGTCGGCGAGCAGTACGTC.

This chain uses TRBV19 with TRBJ1-4; maybe TRBD1 (6 bases). Germline V CDR1 and CDR2: LNHDA, SQIVND (reference sequence). The CDR3 is made up of 15 amino acids. Trimming cost V 9 bases and J 0 bases, with 14 bases left between them. The CDR3 DNA reads TGTGCCAGCGCCCGAGGACAGACAACTAATGAAAAACTGTTTTTT. Its protein product is CASARGQTTNEKLFF.

The V call is TRBV2, the J call TRBJ2-7; D possibly corresponds to TRBD1 (5 bases). From germline, CDR1 is SNHLY and CDR2 FYNNEI. The CDR3 totals 12 residues. Trimming removed 6 bases from V and 6 bases from J, with 12 bases in between. The chain's CDR3 is CASRAGKIEQYF. DNA of the CDR3: TGTGCCAGCAGAGCAGGGAAGATCGAGCAGTACTTC.

This clone was observed a handful of times. The chain has TRBV28 and TRBJ2-7; no clear D gene. The V gene's germline CDR1 is MDHEN and CDR2 SYDVKM. Trimming removed 2 bases at V and 3 bases at J, with 8 bases between. This CDR3 is 13 amino acids long. This chain's CDR3 is CASSLKSSYEQYF. CDR3 nucleotide sequence: TGTGCCAGCAGTTTAAAGTCCAGCTACGAGCAGTACTTC.

This chain uses TRBV5-1 with TRBJ2-1; tentatively, D is TRBD1 (5 bases). CDR1 is SGHRS, CDR2 YFSETQ, per germline. Trimming removed 1 base at V and 5 bases at J, with 13 bases between. CDR3 size: 15 residues. CDR3 DNA: TGCGCCAGCAGCTTGCACTCCCCGACAGACAATGAGCAGTTCTTC. It is translated as CASSLHSPTDNEQFF.

V gene TRBV5-1 combines with J gene TRBJ2-1; TRBD2 agrees at 13 bases. CDR1 is SGHRS and CDR2 is YFSETQ in the germline V gene. CDR3 size: 16 residues. J gave up 10 bases and V 3 bases, and 10 bases lay outside the gene matches. CDR3 sequence: CASSYTLAGGPKEQFF. DNA for the CDR3: TGCGCCAGCAGCTACACACTAGCGGGGGGGCCGAAGGAGCAGTTCTTC.

The chain recombines TRBV19 with TRBJ1-2, with D maybe TRBD1 (5 bases). Per germline, CDR1 LNHDA and CDR2 SQIVND (reference sequence). CDR3 size: 11 residues. Trimming pared 5 bases from V and 7 bases from J, leaving 8 bases between. CDR3 nucleotides: TGTGCCAGTAGTTCAGGGTCTGGCTACACCTTC. It translates to CASSSGSGYTF.